The 30 T cell receptor beta chains presented below share a single source sample, sequenced in a study of blood T cell repertoires in COVID-19. Sequencing used immunoSEQ multiplex PCR; TCRdb keeps in-frame clones, though not all of them. Altogether 150,000 to 200,000 clones are present, approximately 80% being singletons, with the ten largest covering around 8.1%. Sequenced: peripheral blood. The receptors come from a man between 60 and 75 years old with acute or convalescent COVID-19.

The rearrangement uses TRBV10-3 and TRBJ2-2; D not resolved. V lost 0 bases to trimming and J lost 1 base, with 9 bases between them. The CDR3 loop spans 16 amino acids. Per the germline V gene, CDR1 is ENHRY and CDR2 is SYGVKD. CDR3 amino acids: CAISESVLRNTGELFF. In DNA form, the CDR3 reads TGTGCCATCAGTGAGTCTGTCCTGAGGAACACCGGGGAGCTGTTTTTT.

This sequence joins TRBV19 and TRBJ2-3; the match to TRBD1 covers 10 bases. Germline-derived CDR1 and CDR2 are LNHDA and SQIVND (reference sequence). This CDR3 region has 15 residues. After removal of 10 bases from V and 2 bases from J, the junction contained 9 bases not matched to a gene. The CDR3 loop reads CATRDRGRATDTQYF. CDR3 nucleotides: TGTGCCACCCGGGACAGGGGAAGGGCCACAGATACGCAGTATTTT.

The V gene is TRBV6-2 or TRBV6-3, the J gene TRBJ2-2; 8 bases agree with TRBD1. V lost 6 bases to trimming and J lost 4 bases; unmatched junction nucleotides: 10. The CDR3 consists of 16 residues. The germline V gene has CDR1 MNHEY and CDR2 SVGEGT. CDR3 loop: CASSRGQGAVTGELFF. The CDR3 nucleotides read TGTGCCAGCAGCCGGGGGCAGGGGGCCGTCACCGGGGAGCTGTTTTTT.

CDR3 protein: CASSPRSGTGSYNEQFF. In DNA form, the CDR3 reads TGTGCCAGCTCACCAAGATCCGGGACAGGGTCCTACAATGAGCAGTTCTTC. V is TRBV18 and J is TRBJ2-1; TRBD1 aligns across 9 bases. V was clipped by 2 bases and J by 1 base; unmatched bases: 6. CDR1 and CDR2 from the germline V gene are KGHSH and LQKENI. This CDR3 has 17 amino acids.

V usage is TRBV4-2 and J usage is TRBJ1-6; D is unresolved. V lost 3 bases to trimming and J lost 0 bases, with 12 bases between them. Germline V gene lookup returns CDR1 LGHNA and CDR2 YNFKEQ. The CDR3 extends over 17 amino acids. CDR3 in DNA: TGTGCCAGCAGCCAGGACCCGGGGAGCTCCTATAATTCACCCCTCCACTTT. Translated: CASSQDPGSSYNSPLHF.

The CDR3 nucleotides are TGTGCCTGGATGACGGGATACGAGCAGTACTTC. Translating gives CAWMTGYEQYF. The chain employs TRBV30 and TRBJ2-7, with a possible D match to TRBD2 (5 bases). Germline V gene lookup returns CDR1 GTSNPN and CDR2 SVGIG (reference sequence). V lost 4 bases and J 4 bases, leaving 8 bases between the germline ends. This CDR3 region has 11 residues.

In its sample, this clone was seen a few times. This chain uses TRBV29-1 with TRBJ2-7; 10 bases are a match to TRBD2. The V and J ends lost 3 bases and 3 bases, in that order; junction bases with no gene match: 5. In germline, CDR1 is SQVTM, CDR2 ANQGSEA. The CDR3 runs 14 residues. The CDR3 DNA reads TGCAGCGTTGAGAGCCCTAGCGGGGGCTACGAGCAGTACTTC. It translates to CSVESPSGGYEQYF.

The V and J genes are TRBV10-3 and TRBJ1-1, with 7 bases lining up with TRBD1. Germline CDR1 ENHRY, CDR2 SYGVKD. The J segment lost 3 bases and the V segment lost 7 bases, leaving 5 bases of the junction unmatched. CDR3 length: 13 residues. This chain's CDR3 is CAIKRGQDTEAFF. The CDR3 nucleotides are TGTGCCATCAAAAGGGGGCAGGACACTGAAGCTTTCTTT.

The chain employs TRBV4-3 and TRBJ2-7; D may be TRBD1 (6 bases). V was trimmed by 0 bases and J by 3 bases, leaving 12 bases between them. Germline CDR1 is LGHNA and CDR2 is YSLEER. The CDR3 is 15 amino acids. CDR3 amino acids: CASSQDQGNIYEQYF. The CDR3 region has the DNA TGCGCCAGCAGCCAAGACCAGGGGAATATCTACGAGCAGTACTTC.

This CDR3 reads CASSGTGYNSPLHF. The CDR3 DNA sequence: TGCGCCAGCAGCGGGACAGGGTATAATTCACCCCTCCACTTT. The V and J genes are TRBV5-1 and TRBJ1-6, with 9 positions matching TRBD1. Per germline, CDR1 SGHRS and CDR2 YFSETQ. The V segment lost 4 bases and the J segment 4 bases; nucleotides outside the gene matches: 0. The length of the CDR3 is 14 residues.

The J gene is TRBJ2-1, the V gene TRBV19; 14 nucleotides line up with TRBD2. The CDR3 loop spans 15 amino acids. V was pared by 5 bases and J by 9 bases, with 6 bases of the junction left unmatched. Germline-derived CDR1 and CDR2 are LNHDA and SQIVND (reference sequence). CDR3 nucleotides: TGTGCCAGTAGTTTGGGACTAGCGGGGGCCCGTGAGCAGTTCTTC. Translating it yields CASSLGLAGAREQFF.

The chain employs TRBV4-1 and TRBJ2-7, with D possibly matching TRBD2 (6 bases). The CDR3 has 14 amino acids. The ends were cut back, 6 bases at V and 0 bases at J, with 12 bases in the middle. Germline V gene lookup returns CDR1 MGHRA and CDR2 YSYEKL. CDR3 in amino acids: CASRPRDFSYEQYF. CDR3 nucleotide sequence: TGCGCCAGCAGGCCAAGGGACTTCTCCTACGAGCAGTACTTC.

This sequence joins TRBV7-8 and TRBJ1-2; a weak D match, TRBD1 (6 bases). The V and J ends lost 5 bases and 1 base respectively, with 14 bases between them. Germline V gene data show CDR1 as SGHVS and CDR2 as FQNEAQ. The CDR3 is made up of 15 amino acids. The CDR3 sequence: CASSAIQGNNYGYTF. The CDR3 DNA sequence: TGTGCCAGCAGCGCGATACAGGGAAATAACTATGGCTACACCTTC.

This clone was counted at least ten times. The J gene is TRBJ2-7, the V gene TRBV29-1; 7 bases line up with TRBD1. Germline CDR1 reads SQVTM; CDR2 reads ANQGSEA. V was clipped by 1 base and J by 4 bases; unmatched bases: 10. There are 15 residues in the CDR3. The DNA for the CDR3 is TGCAGCGTTGAAGTGCTATTGACAGGGATGTACGAGCAGTACTTC. Its protein is CSVEVLLTGMYEQYF.

The rearrangement joins TRBV7-9 to TRBJ2-5; 9 nucleotides line up with TRBD2. V lost 5 bases to trimming and J lost 4 bases; unmatched junction nucleotides: 17. The CDR3 covers 18 residues. Germline values: CDR1 SEHNR, CDR2 FQNEAQ (reference sequence). CDR3 nucleotides: TGTGCCAGCAGCCAGAAAATATTACTAGCGGGCGGCTTAGAGACCCAGTACTTC. This translates into CASSQKILLAGGLETQYF.

This sequence joins TRBV5-4 and TRBJ1-6; TRBD1 agrees at 7 bases. The J segment lost 9 bases and the V segment lost 0 bases, leaving 6 bases of the junction unmatched. The germline gives CDR1 SGHNT, CDR2 YYREEE (reference sequence). The CDR3 has 15 amino acids. The CDR3 loop is CASSLGGGGTSPLHF. The CDR3 DNA reads as TGTGCCAGCAGCTTGGGAGGAGGGGGCACTTCACCCCTCCACTTT.

V and J are TRBV5-6 and TRBJ2-3; 9 nucleotides align to TRBD1. V was clipped by 4 bases and J by 2 bases; unmatched bases: 5. This CDR3 region has 15 residues. The germline V gene encodes CDR1 SGHDT and CDR2 YYEEEE. The chain's CDR3 is CASSPTGGLTDTQYF. The CDR3 DNA follows: TGTGCCAGCAGCCCTACAGGGGGCCTCACAGATACGCAGTATTTT.

This rearrangement joins TRBV7-6 to TRBJ2-7; 14 bases are shared with TRBD2. This CDR3 has 14 residues. Germline V gives CDR1 SGHVS, CDR2 FNYEAQ. Trimming at V came to 5 bases and at J to 7 bases, leaving 4 bases not matched to a gene. The chain's CDR3 is CASSTGTSGGEQYF. The CDR3 nucleotides read TGTGCCAGCAGCACCGGGACTAGCGGGGGTGAGCAGTACTTC.

This clone was seen only a few times. V gene TRBV10-3 combines with J gene TRBJ1-5; the D gene is possibly TRBD1 (6 bases). The CDR3 extends over 14 amino acids. Germline V gives CDR1 ENHRY, CDR2 SYGVKD. Trimming took off 10 bases at V and 0 bases at J, with 13 bases between the two ends. The CDR3 coding sequence is TGTGCCACCCGGACAGAGACTAGCAATCAGCCCCAGCATTTT. It yields the protein CATRTETSNQPQHF.

The chain couples TRBV9 to TRBJ1-1, with 9 positions matching TRBD1. V shed 5 bases, J shed 5 bases, and the junction held 10 bases outside the gene matches. The germline V gene encodes CDR1 SGDLS and CDR2 YYNGEE. The CDR3 runs 15 residues. CDR3 coding DNA: TGTGCCAGCAGTCCCCGGGACAGGGCTCGTACTGAAGCTTTCTTT. Protein: CASSPRDRARTEAFF.

CDR3 in DNA: TGTGCCAGCTCACCACTAGGGCGGGGGAGGAACACTGAAGCTTTCTTT. Its translation is CASSPLGRGRNTEAFF. The chain is built from TRBV18 and TRBJ1-1; D may be TRBD1 (5 bases). Germline values: CDR1 KGHSH, CDR2 LQKENI. V lost 1 base, J lost 1 base, and 13 bases lay in between. The CDR3 is 16 amino acids.

The rearrangement links TRBV11-2 to TRBJ2-5; TRBD2 aligns across 8 bases. This CDR3 region has 16 residues. The J segment lost 0 bases and the V segment lost 2 bases, leaving 5 bases of the junction unmatched. Germline V gene sequence: CDR1 SGHAT, CDR2 FQNNGV. The CDR3: CASSLPLAGHQETQYF. The CDR3, as DNA: TGTGCCAGCAGCTTACCTCTAGCGGGCCACCAAGAGACCCAGTACTTC.

This chain connects TRBV25-1 to TRBJ1-1; D gene ambiguous. The ends were cut back, 8 bases at V and 7 bases at J, with 11 bases in the middle. CDR1 is MGHDK and CDR2 is SYGVNS in the germline V gene. This CDR3 is 11 amino acids long. CDR3 nucleotide sequence: TGTGCCAGCCGAAACTTAGATGAAGCTTTCTTT. It yields the protein CASRNLDEAFF.

The chain has TRBV28 and TRBJ2-2, with a weak D call TRBD1 (7 bases). V lost 5 bases and J lost 8, with 15 bases in between. The CDR3 is made up of 14 amino acids. CDR1 MDHEN and CDR2 SYDVKM come from the germline V gene. CDR3 DNA: TGTGCCAGCAGTCCGCGGACAGGACTAGGGGAGCTGTTTTTT. Protein sequence: CASSPRTGLGELFF.

The genes are TRBV27 and TRBJ2-6, with a tentative D call TRBD2 (6 bases). Germline V CDR1 and CDR2: MNHEY, SMNVEV (reference sequence). This CDR3 comprises 17 residues. With 2 bases removed from V and 2 bases from J, the gap between germline ends came to 13 bases. This chain's CDR3 is CASSLVWGEAGANVLTF. The DNA for the CDR3 is TGTGCCAGCAGTTTAGTTTGGGGGGAAGCTGGGGCCAACGTCCTGACTTTC.

The rearrangement joins TRBV5-4 to TRBJ1-3; maybe TRBD1 (5 bases). Deletions cut 0 bases from V and 0 bases from J, with 7 bases between. The germline CDR1 and CDR2 sequences are SGHNT and YYREEE (reference sequence). The CDR3 totals 15 residues. The CDR3 DNA is TGTGCCAGCAGCTTGGTAGGGGCCTCTGGAAACACCATATATTTT. Residues: CASSLVGASGNTIYF.

The chain couples TRBV19 to TRBJ1-2; unclear D gene. Germline assignment: CDR1 LNHDA and CDR2 SQIVND (reference sequence). The CDR3 extends over 12 amino acids. Trimming stripped 3 bases from V and 6 bases from J, with 8 bases between. DNA for the CDR3: TGTGCCAGTAGTATCCACAGAAATGGCTACACCTTC. Protein sequence: CASSIHRNGYTF.

J is TRBJ1-1 and V is TRBV5-1; tentatively, D is TRBD1 (5 bases). The germline CDR1 and CDR2 sequences are SGHRS and YFSETQ. V was cut by 0 bases and J by 0 bases, with 15 bases left in between. The CDR3 contains 17 residues. In nucleotides, the CDR3 is TGCGCCAGCAGCTTGGAGTCCGACAGACACATGAACACTGAAGCTTTCTTT. Amino acid sequence: CASSLESDRHMNTEAFF.

This clone showed up just a few times. This chain links TRBV11-2 with TRBJ2-3, with D tentatively TRBD1 (7 bases). Germline CDR1 and CDR2: SGHAT and FQNNGV. The CDR3 has 14 amino acids. V was clipped by 5 bases and J by 3 bases, with 12 bases between them. The CDR3 here is CASSQQGGTDTQYF. The CDR3 DNA is TGTGCCAGCAGCCAGCAGGGGGGAACAGATACGCAGTATTTT.

The rearrangement uses TRBV27 and TRBJ2-3; 8 positions match TRBD2. The CDR3 is 15 amino acids. With 5 bases clipped from V and 1 base from J, the junction kept 5 bases outside the gene matches. Germline lookup yields CDR1 MNHEY and CDR2 SMNVEV (reference sequence). CDR3 bases: TGTGCCAGCAGTCCAGCGGGGGCGGGCACAGATACGCAGTATTTT. It encodes CASSPAGAGTDTQYF.